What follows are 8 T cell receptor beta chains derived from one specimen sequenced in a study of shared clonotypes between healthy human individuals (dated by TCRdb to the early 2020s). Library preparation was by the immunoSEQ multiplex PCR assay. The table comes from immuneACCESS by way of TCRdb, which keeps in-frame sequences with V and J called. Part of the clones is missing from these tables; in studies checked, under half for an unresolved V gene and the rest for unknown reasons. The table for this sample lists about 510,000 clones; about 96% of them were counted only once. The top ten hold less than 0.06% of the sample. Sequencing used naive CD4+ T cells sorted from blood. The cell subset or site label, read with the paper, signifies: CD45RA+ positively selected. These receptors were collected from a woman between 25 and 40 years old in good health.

CDR3 in DNA: TGTGCCACCAGCAGAGGGACTCCTACCTACGAGCAGTACTTC. Translating it yields CATSRGTPTYEQYF. The chain uses TRBV15 and TRBJ2-7; perhaps TRBD2 as D (5 bases). V was shortened by 1 base and J by 2 bases, with 9 bases between the two germline ends. Germline CDR1 is LNHNV and CDR2 is YYDKDF (reference sequence). The CDR3 extends over 14 amino acids.

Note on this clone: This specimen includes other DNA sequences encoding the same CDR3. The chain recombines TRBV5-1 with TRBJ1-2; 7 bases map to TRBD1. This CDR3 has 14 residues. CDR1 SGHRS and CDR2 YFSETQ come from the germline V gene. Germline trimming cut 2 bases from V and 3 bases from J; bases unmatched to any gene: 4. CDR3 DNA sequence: TGCGCCAGCAGCTTAGGGGGCGCCCACTATGGCTACACCTTC. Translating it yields CASSLGGAHYGYTF.

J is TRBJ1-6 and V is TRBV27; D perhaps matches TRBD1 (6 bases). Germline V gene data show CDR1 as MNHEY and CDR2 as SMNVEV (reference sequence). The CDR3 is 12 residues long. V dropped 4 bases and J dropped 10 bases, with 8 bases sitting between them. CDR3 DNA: TGTGCCAGCAGTTACAGGGAGTCACCCCTCCACTTT. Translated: CASSYRESPLHF.

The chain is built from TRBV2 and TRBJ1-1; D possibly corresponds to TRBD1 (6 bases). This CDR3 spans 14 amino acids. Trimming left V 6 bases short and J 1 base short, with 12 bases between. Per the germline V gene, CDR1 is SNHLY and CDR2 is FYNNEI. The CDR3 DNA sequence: TGTGCCAGCAGCCCGATACAGGGGAACACTGAAGCTTTCTTT. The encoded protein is CASSPIQGNTEAFF.

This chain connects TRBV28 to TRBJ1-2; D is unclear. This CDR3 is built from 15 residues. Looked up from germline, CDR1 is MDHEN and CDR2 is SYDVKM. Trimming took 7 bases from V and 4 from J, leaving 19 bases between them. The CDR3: CASTLKGGRVYGYTF. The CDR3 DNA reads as TGTGCCAGCACCCTCAAGGGCGGGAGGGTCTATGGCTACACCTTC.

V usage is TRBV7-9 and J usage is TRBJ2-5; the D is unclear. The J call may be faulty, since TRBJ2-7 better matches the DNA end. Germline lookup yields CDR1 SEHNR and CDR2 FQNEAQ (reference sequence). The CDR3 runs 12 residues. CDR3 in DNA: TGTGCCAGCAGCCTCCTGACCCACGAGCAGTACTTC. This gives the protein CASSLLTHEQYF.

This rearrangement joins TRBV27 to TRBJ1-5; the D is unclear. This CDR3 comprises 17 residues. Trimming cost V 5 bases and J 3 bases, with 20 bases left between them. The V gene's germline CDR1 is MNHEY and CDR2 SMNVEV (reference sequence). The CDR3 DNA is TGTGCCAGCAGTCTTACCCCCTACCCGGGTTCCAATCAGCCCCAGCATTTT. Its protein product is CASSLTPYPGSNQPQHF.

This CDR3 is CASSYLGGSYEQYF. The CDR3 DNA is TGTGCCAGCAGTTACCTGGGAGGTAGCTACGAGCAGTACTTC. The J gene is TRBJ2-7, the V gene TRBV6-5, with D possibly matching TRBD2 (6 bases). The CDR3 loop spans 14 amino acids. CDR1 and CDR2 (germline): MNHEY, SVGAGI. Trimming removed 2 bases from V and 3 bases from J, with 11 bases in between.